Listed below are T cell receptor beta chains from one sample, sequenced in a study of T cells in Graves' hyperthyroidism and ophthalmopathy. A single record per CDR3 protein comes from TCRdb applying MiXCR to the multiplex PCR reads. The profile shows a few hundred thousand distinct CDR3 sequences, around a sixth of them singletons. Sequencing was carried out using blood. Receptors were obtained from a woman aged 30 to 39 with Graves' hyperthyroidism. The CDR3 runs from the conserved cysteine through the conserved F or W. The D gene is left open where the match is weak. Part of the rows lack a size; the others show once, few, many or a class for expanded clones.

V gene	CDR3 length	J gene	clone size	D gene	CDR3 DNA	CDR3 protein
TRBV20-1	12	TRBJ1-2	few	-	TGCAGTGCTTCACACTCGAACTATGGCTACACCTTC	CSASHSNYGYTF
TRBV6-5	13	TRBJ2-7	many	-	TGTGCCAGCAGTTACTCGGTGAGGTACGAGCAGTACTTC	CASSYSVRYEQYF
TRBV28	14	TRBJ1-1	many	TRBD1	TGTGCCAGCAGTCTAACAGGGGGGAGGTCTGAAGCTTTCTTT	CASSLTGGRSEAFF
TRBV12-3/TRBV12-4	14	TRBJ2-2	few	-	TGTGCCAGCAGTTTAAGACACCTCGGCGGGGAGCTGTTTTTT	CASSLRHLGGELFF
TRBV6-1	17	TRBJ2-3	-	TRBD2	TGTGCCAGCAGTGATCTAGCGGGGAAATCTAGCACAGATACGCAGTATTTT	CASSDLAGKSSTDTQYF
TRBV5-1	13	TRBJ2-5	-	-	TGCGCCAGCAGCTTATACAGCCAAGAGACCCAGTACTTC	CASSLYSQETQYF
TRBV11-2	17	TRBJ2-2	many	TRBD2	TGTGCCAGCAGCACAAGGACTAGCGGGAGGCTCACCGGGGAGCTGTTTTTT	CASSTRTSGRLTGELFF
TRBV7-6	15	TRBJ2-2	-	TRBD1	TGTGCCAGCAGCCCTAGTCAGGGGGCCACCGGGGAGCTGTTTTTT	CASSPSQGATGELFF
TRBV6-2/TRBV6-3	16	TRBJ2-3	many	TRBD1	TGTGCCAGCAGTTCCCTACCGGGACAGGGGGCAGATACGCAGTATTTT	CASSSLPGQGADTQYF
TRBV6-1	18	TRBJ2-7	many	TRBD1	TGTGCCAGCAGTCTCTTCCCGGGACAGGGGACAAAATTCTACGAGCAGTACTTC	CASSLFPGQGTKFYEQYF
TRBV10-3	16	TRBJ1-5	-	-	TGTGCCATCAGCGGTACAGGGTTGGGAAGCAATCAGCCCCAGCATTTT	CAISGTGLGSNQPQHF
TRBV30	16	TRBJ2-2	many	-	TGTGCCTGGACCCGGATGGGGAGACGGAACACCGGGGAGCTGTTTTTT	CAWTRMGRRNTGELFF
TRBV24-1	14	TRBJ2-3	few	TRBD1	TGTGCCACCAGTGCTACAGGGGGGACAGATACGCAGTATTTT	CATSATGGTDTQYF
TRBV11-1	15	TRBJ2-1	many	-	TGTGCCAGCAGCTTCCATAGCGGCTCCTACAATGAGCAGTTCTTC	CASSFHSGSYNEQFF
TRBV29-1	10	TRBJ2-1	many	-	TGCAGCGGCAAAGCCTATGAGCAGTTCTTC	CSGKAYEQFF
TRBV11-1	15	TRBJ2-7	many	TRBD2	TGTGCCAGCAGCTTAGCCCCGGGACTAACCTACGAGCAGTACTTC	CASSLAPGLTYEQYF
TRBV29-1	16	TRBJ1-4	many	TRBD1	TGCAGCGTCGGGACAGGGGGCACCCAAGAGGGCGGAAAACTGTTTTTT	CSVGTGGTQEGGKLFF
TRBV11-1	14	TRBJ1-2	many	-	TGTGCCAGCAGTCCGGAACAGCCCTATGGGGGCTACACCTTC	CASSPEQPYGGYTF
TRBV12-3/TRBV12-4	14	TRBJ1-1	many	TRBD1	TGTGCCAGCATCCAGGGGGCTACTAACACTGAAGCTTTCTTT	CASIQGATNTEAFF
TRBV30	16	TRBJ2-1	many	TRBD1	TGTGCCTGGAGTGTACCCGGGGCAGGGGGCCACAATGAGCAGTTCTTC	CAWSVPGAGGHNEQFF
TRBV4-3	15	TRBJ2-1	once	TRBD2	TGCGCCAGCAGCCAAGATCTACTAAGCGGGATCGGGCAGTTCTTC	CASSQDLLSGIGQFF
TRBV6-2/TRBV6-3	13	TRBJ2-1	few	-	TGTGCCAGCAGTGCGACACAGCAGGGAGAGCAGTTCTTC	CASSATQQGEQFF
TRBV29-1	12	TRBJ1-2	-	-	TGCAGCGTTGGTGGCAGTCCCTATGGCTACACCTTC	CSVGGSPYGYTF
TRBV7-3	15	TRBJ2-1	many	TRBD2	TGTGCCAGCAGCTTAGTGGCTAGCGGGAACAATGAGCAGTTCTTC	CASSLVASGNNEQFF
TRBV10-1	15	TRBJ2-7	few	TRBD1	TGCGCCAGCAGTGATGGGACAGGTTGGGGCTACGAGCAGTACTTC	CASSDGTGWGYEQYF
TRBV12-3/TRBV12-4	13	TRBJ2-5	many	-	TGTGCCAGCAGGGCGGGACCGGGGGAGACCCAGTACTTC	CASRAGPGETQYF
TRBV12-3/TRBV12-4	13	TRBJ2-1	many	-	TGTGCCAGCAGTCAAGCGTCCTACAATGAGCAGTTCTTC	CASSQASYNEQFF
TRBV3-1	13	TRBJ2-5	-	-	TGTGCCAGCAGCAGCAAGAGGGCGGAGACCCAGTACTTC	CASSSKRAETQYF
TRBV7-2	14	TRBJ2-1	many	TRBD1	TGTGCCAGCAGCTACGGACAGGGGAACAATGAGCAGTTCTTC	CASSYGQGNNEQFF
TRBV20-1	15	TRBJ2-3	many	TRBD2	TGCAGTGCTGGATTAACTAGCGGGAGGGCAGATACGCAGTATTTT	CSAGLTSGRADTQYF
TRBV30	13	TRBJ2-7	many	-	TGTGCCTGTAAGAAGGACAGCGACTACGAGCAGTACTTC	CACKKDSDYEQYF
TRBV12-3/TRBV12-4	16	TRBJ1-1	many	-	TGTGCCAGCAGTTTAGCGGGGTTATCGGTGAACACTGAAGCTTTCTTT	CASSLAGLSVNTEAFF
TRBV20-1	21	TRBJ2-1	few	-	TGCAGTGCTAGACCGCGTGGGGTGGCAGCTACACTCGTAAACCCTATTTATGAGCAGTTCTTC	CSARPRGVAATLVNPIYEQFF
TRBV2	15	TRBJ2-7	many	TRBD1	TGTGCCAGCCCTCCTGGACAGGGTTCGGCCTACGAGCAGTACTTC	CASPPGQGSAYEQYF
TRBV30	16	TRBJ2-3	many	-	TGTGCCTCGGAACCCAGACGGACCTATAGCACAGATACGCAGTATTTT	CASEPRRTYSTDTQYF
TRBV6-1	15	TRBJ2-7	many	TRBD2	TGTGCCAGCAGGACCCCTAGCGGGAGGGCCTACGAGCAGTACTTC	CASRTPSGRAYEQYF
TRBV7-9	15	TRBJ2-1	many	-	TGTGCCAGCAGCACCCCAGGGGCGGGATACTATGAGCAGTTCTTC	CASSTPGAGYYEQFF
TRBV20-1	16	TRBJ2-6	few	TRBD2	TGCAGTGCTAGCGGGAGGGCCTCATCTGGGGCCAACGTCCTGACTTTC	CSASGRASSGANVLTF
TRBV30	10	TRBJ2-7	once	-	TGTGCCTGGAGCAGGAACGAGCAGTACTTC	CAWSRNEQYF
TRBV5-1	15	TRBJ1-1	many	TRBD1	TGCGCCAGCAGGCACACAGGGGGCCTGAACACTGAAGCTTTCTTT	CASRHTGGLNTEAFF
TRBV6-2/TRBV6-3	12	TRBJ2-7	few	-	TGTGCCAGCAGTTACGGGCCCTACGAGCAGTACTTC	CASSYGPYEQYF
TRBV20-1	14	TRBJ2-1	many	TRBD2	TGCAGTGCTGCCGGGACTAGCGGTTACAATGAGCAGTTCTTC	CSAAGTSGYNEQFF
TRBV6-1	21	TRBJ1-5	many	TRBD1	TGTGCCAGCAGTTATATGTCTGTTGGACAGGGGACAAGGGGGGTCTATCAGCCCCAGCATTTT	CASSYMSVGQGTRGVYQPQHF
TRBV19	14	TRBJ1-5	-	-	TGTGCCAGTAGTCTGTGGTCTAGCAATCAGCCCCAGCATTTT	CASSLWSSNQPQHF
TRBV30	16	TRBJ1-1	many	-	TGTGCCTGGAGTGCAACAAGCCCAAAACGGAACACTGAAGCTTTCTTT	CAWSATSPKRNTEAFF
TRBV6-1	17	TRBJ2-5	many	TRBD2	TGTGCCAGCAGTTTCAACGGACTAGCGGGAGGGCAAGAGACCCAGTACTTC	CASSFNGLAGGQETQYF
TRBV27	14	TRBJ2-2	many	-	TGTGCCAGCAGTTTATCGCCTAACACCGGGGAGCTGTTTTTT	CASSLSPNTGELFF
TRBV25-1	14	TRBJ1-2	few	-	TGTGCCAGCAGTGATCCGACGGAGTCCTATGGCTACACCTTC	CASSDPTESYGYTF
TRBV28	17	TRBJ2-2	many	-	TGTGCCAGCAGTTTAAACGGCGGGGCCCGGAACACCGGGGAGCTGTTTTTT	CASSLNGGARNTGELFF
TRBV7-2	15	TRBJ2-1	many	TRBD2	TGTGCCAGCAGCTTATTTGGCGGGAGGGCCGGTGAGCAGTTCTTC	CASSLFGGRAGEQFF
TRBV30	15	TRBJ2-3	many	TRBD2	TGTGCCTGGAGTGCCACTAGCGGGAGGAGCTATACGCAGTATTTT	CAWSATSGRSYTQYF
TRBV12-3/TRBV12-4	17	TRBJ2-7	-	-	TGTGCCAGCAGTTTGGAGAGCAGGGGCAGTAGCTCCTGCGAGCAGTACTTC	CASSLESRGSSSCEQYF
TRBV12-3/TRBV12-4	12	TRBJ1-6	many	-	TGTGCCAGCAGTAAGACAGGCTGGCCCCTCCACTTT	CASSKTGWPLHF
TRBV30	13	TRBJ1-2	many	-	TGTGCCTCTGACTCGGGGGGTCACTATGGCTACACCTTC	CASDSGGHYGYTF
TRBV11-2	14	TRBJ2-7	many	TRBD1	TGTGCCAGCAGCCCGCCCCAGGGGGCAAAAGAGCAGTACTTC	CASSPPQGAKEQYF
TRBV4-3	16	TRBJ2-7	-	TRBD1	TGCGCCAGCAGCCAAGAGGCGGGACAGGGTTTTTACGAGCAGTACTTC	CASSQEAGQGFYEQYF
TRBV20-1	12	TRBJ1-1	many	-	TGCAGTGCACAGACACGGAACACTGAAGCTTTCTTT	CSAQTRNTEAFF
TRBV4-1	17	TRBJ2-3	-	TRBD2	TGCGCCAGCAGCCGGGGCTCGGGGACTAGCGGCACAGATACGCAGTATTTT	CASSRGSGTSGTDTQYF
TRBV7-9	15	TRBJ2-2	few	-	TGTGCCAGCAGTTTGGTTGCGGCTTCCACCGGGGAGCTGTTTTTT	CASSLVAASTGELFF